The clone carrying this T cell receptor beta chain was observed at least ten times. The antigen is not known. The data originate from a study of T cell repertoires in cytomegalovirus infection. About the study: Indications came from public TCR beta signatures; they pointed to CMV infection and to a matching HLA type. Findings and caveats of the study: The study found HLA-C-restricted CMV-specific TCR beta clonotypes dominating the ex vivo response.

In TCRdb, the reads were re-called with MiXCR into one record per CDR3 protein. The sample includes 450,000 to 650,000 distinct CDR3 sequences, about 25% seen only once; the top ten take 13%. V was pared by 2 bases and J by 5 bases, with 21 bases between. Per germline, CDR1 SGHTA and CDR2 FQGNSA. The CDR3 is 17 residues long. This receptor was obtained from a human donor in good health (CMV status not recorded). Some clones in this sample may be carry-over from other donors' samples. The sequenced sample consisted of PBMCs. V usage is TRBV7-2 and J usage is TRBJ1-2; tentative D call: TRBD1 (6 bases). CDR3 sequence: CASSLYREHRSGYGYTF. Written as DNA, the CDR3 is TGTGCCAGCAGCTTATACAGGGAGCATCGATCCGGGTATGGCTACACCTTC.